This T cell receptor beta chain was found in a study of blood T cell repertoires in COVID-19. At the level of the study: Both acute and convalescent COVID-19 samples were obtained from the United States, Italy and Spain. In each case, the material was cDNA or gDNA derived from T cells, B-cell-depleted T cells, or PBMCs.

The ends lost 2 bases at V and 2 bases at J; junction bases unmatched: 5. This CDR3 is built from 15 residues. Germline loops: CDR1 MNHEY, CDR2 SVGAGI. Authors' analysis steps: The authors estimated nucleated cell counts from reference gene primer amplification. TCRdb keeps only in-frame clones here, not all; method: immunoSEQ multiplex PCR. V and J calls and clone size come straight from that table; D and trimming were deduced from the DNA. The table records approximately 220,000 clones, roughly 83% of them present only once. The origin of this receptor is a man aged 35 to 55 with acute or convalescent COVID-19. The sequenced material came from peripheral blood. The chain is built from TRBV6-5 and TRBJ1-1, with 7 positions matching TRBD1. CDR3 sequence (DNA): TGTGCCAGCAGTTACGGGGACAGAAGAAACACTGAAGCTTTCTTT. Translation: CASSYGDRRNTEAFF.